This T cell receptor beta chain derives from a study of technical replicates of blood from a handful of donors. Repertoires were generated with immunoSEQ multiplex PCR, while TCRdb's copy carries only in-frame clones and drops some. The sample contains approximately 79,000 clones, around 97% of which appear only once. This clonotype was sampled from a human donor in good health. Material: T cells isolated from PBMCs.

The CDR3 is CASSFSSGVADTQYF. CDR3 sequence (DNA): TGTGCCAGCAGCTTTTCCTCGGGGGTTGCAGATACGCAGTATTTT. V and J are TRBV11-3 and TRBJ2-3; a possible D gene is TRBD2 (6 bases). CDR3 size: 15 residues. Germline V gives CDR1 SGHNT, CDR2 YENEEA. Trimming stripped 3 bases from V and 4 bases from J, with 14 bases between.